One TCR beta chain is described in this entry. As originally analysed: Reference gene primer amplification gave estimated nucleated cell counts. Assay: immunoSEQ multiplex PCR; the TCRdb copy retains only in-frame clones and omits some. That table is the source of V, J and clone size, and D and trimming were worked out from the DNA. The sample lists around 40,000 clones; about nine tenths were seen once. This record comes from a study of blood T cell repertoires in COVID-19. For the study at large: Sites across the United States, Italy and Spain contributed samples from acute and convalescent COVID-19. T cells, B-cell-depleted T cells, or PBMCs supplied cDNA or gDNA.

Trimming removed 2 bases from V and 3 bases from J; junction bases left unmatched: 4. CDR1 is MDHEN and CDR2 is SYDVKM in the germline V gene. This CDR3 has 15 amino acids. This clonotype originated in a man over 45 with active COVID-19. Specimen: peripheral blood. The chain is built from TRBV28 and TRBJ1-3; the match to TRBD1 covers 7 bases. This CDR3 reads CASSLRTGDGNTIYF. Written as DNA, the CDR3 is TGTGCCAGCAGTTTACGGACAGGAGATGGAAACACCATATATTTT.